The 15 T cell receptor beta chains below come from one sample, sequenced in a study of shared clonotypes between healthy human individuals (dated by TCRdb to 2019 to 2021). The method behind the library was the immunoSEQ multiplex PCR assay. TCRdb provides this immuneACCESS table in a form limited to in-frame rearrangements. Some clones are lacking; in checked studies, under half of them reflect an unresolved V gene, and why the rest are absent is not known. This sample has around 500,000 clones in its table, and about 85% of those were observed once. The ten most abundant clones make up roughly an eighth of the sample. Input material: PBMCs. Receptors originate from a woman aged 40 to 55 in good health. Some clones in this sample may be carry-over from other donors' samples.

CDR3 coding DNA: TGTGCTCACGTCAGGTCATGCAATCAGCCCCAGCATTTT. Translating it yields CAHVRSCNQPQHF. The rearrangement links TRBV12-5 to TRBJ1-5; D remains ambiguous. From germline, CDR1 is LGHNT and CDR2 FRNRAP. The length of the CDR3 is 13 residues. V was clipped by 11 bases and J by 2 bases, with 13 bases between them.

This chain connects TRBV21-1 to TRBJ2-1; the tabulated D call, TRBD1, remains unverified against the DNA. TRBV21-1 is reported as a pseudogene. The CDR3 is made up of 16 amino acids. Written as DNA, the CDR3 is TGTGCCAGCAGCAAAGTTCCGGGGACAGTTTACAATGAGCAGTTCTTC. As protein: CASSKVPGTVYNEQFF.

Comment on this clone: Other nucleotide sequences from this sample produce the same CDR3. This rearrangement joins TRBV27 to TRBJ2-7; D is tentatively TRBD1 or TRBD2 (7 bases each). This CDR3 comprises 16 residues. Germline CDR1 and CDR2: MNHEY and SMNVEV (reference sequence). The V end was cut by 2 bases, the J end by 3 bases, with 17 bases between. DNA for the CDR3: TGTGCCAGCAGTTTAAGCCCGGCAGGGGGGGTCTACGAGCAGTACTTC. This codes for CASSLSPAGGVYEQYF.

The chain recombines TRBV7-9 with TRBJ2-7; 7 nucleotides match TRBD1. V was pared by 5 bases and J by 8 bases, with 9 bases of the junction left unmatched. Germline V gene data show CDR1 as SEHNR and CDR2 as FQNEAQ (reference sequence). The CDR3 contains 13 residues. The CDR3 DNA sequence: TGTGCCAGCAGCCCAGGACAGGCCCCCAAGCAGTACTTC. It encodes CASSPGQAPKQYF. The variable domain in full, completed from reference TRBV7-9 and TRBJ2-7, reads DTGVSQNPRHKITKRGQNVTFRCDPISEHNRLYWYRQTLGQGPEFLTYFQNEAQLEKSRLLSDRFSAERPKGSFSTLEIQRTEQGDSAMYLCASSPGQAPKQYFGPGTRLTVT.

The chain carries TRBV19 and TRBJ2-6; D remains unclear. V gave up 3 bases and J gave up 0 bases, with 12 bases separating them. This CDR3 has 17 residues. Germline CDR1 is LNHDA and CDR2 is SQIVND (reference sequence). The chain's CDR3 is CASSIMSYASGANVLTF. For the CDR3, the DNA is TGTGCCAGTAGTATTATGTCTTATGCCTCTGGGGCCAACGTCCTGACTTTC.

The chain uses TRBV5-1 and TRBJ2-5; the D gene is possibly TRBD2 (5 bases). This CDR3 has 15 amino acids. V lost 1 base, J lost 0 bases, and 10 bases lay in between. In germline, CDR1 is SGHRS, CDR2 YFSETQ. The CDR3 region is CASSLSSGNQETQYF. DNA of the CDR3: TGCGCCAGCAGCTTGAGCTCGGGGAACCAAGAGACCCAGTACTTC.

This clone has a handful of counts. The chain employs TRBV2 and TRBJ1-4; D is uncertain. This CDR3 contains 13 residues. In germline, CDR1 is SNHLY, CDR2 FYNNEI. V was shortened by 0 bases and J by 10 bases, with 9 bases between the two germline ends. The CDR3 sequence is CASSEAPGGKLFF. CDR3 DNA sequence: TGTGCCAGCAGTGAAGCGCCAGGTGGAAAACTGTTTTTT.

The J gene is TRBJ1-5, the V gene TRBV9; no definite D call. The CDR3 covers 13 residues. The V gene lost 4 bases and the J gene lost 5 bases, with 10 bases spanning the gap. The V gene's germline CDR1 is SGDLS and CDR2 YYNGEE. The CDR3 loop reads CASSFKEDQPQHF. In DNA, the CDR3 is TGTGCCAGCAGCTTTAAGGAAGATCAGCCCCAGCATTTT.

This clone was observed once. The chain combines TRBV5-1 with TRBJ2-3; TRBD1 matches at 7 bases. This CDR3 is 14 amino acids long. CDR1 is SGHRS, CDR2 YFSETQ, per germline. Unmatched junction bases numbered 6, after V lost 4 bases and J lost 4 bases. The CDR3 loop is CASSPQGSSDTQYF. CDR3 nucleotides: TGCGCCAGCAGCCCACAGGGGAGCTCAGATACGCAGTATTTT.

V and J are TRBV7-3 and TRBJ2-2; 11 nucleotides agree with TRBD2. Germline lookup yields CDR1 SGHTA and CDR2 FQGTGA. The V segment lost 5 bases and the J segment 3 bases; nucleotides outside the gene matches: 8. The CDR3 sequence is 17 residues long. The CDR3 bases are TGTGCCAGCAGCCTGACGACTAGCGGGATACACACCGGGGAGCTGTTTTTT. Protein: CASSLTTSGIHTGELFF.

CDR3 amino acids: CASSPRGDYFYEQYF. CDR3 bases: TGTGCCAGCAGCCCAAGGGGGGACTATTTCTACGAGCAGTACTTC. This chain links TRBV9 with TRBJ2-7; perhaps TRBD2 as D (7 bases). Per the germline V gene, CDR1 is SGDLS and CDR2 is YYNGEE. This CDR3 region has 15 residues. V lost 4 bases and J lost 3, with 17 bases in between. The complete variable domain, with remaining parts taken from reference TRBV9 and TRBJ2-7, reads DSGVTQTPKHLITATGQRVTLRCSPRSGDLSVYWYQQSLDQGLQFLIQYYNGEERAKGNILERFSAQQFPDLHSELNLSSLELGDSALYFCASSPRGDYFYEQYFGPGTRLTVT.

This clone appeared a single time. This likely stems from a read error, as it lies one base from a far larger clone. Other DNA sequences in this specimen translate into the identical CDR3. As DNA, the CDR3 is TGTGCCAGCAGCTTACCACGGGACAGCAGGGCCTACGAACAGTACTTC. The encoded protein is CASSLPRDSRAYEQYF. The chain combines TRBV7-2 with TRBJ2-7; 7 bases are a match to TRBD1. The CDR3 consists of 16 residues. Germline V lookup: CDR1 SGHTA, CDR2 FQGNSA.

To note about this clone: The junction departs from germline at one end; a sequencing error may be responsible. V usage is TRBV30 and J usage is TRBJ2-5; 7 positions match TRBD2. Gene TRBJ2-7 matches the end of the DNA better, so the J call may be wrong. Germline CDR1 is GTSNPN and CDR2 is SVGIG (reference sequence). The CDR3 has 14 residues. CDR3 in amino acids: CAWSVGGSSHEQYF. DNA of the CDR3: TGTGCCTGGAGTGTAGGCGGGAGCTCCCACGAGCAGTACTTC.

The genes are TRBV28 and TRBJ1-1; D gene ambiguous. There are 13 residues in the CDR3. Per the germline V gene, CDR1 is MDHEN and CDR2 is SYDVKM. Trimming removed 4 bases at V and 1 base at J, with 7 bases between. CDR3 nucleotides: TGTGCCAGCAGTTCGCAGAGGAACACTGAAGCTTTCTTT. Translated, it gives CASSSQRNTEAFF.

The chain's CDR3 is CASSCATYEQYF. The CDR3 bases are TGTGCCAGCAGCTGCGCCACCTACGAGCAGTACTTC. The rearrangement joins TRBV7-4 to TRBJ2-7; D gene ambiguous. Trimming left V 4 bases short and J 2 bases short, with 6 bases between. The length of the CDR3 is 12 residues. Germline loops: CDR1 SGHVT, CDR2 SQSDAQ.